This is a list of T cell receptor beta chains from one sample in a study of radiotherapy plus CTLA-4 blockade in lung cancer. Using immunoSEQ multiplex PCR, the repertoire was profiled, and TCRdb retains in-frame clones only, with some absent. The table has fewer than 35,000 clones, around 70% seen once. Sequencing used peripheral blood, obtained from a patient treated with radiotherapy plus ipilimumab. Receptors were obtained from a human donor with non-small cell lung cancer that progressed on radiotherapy plus ipilimumab. Each CDR3 is given with its conserved first and last residue. Each record gives: J gene, V gene, clone size, D gene, CDR3 DNA, CDR3 protein. A D gene is named only where the DNA matches it firmly. Where a row states a size, it is once, few, many or the class of an expanded clone; other rows omit it.

TRBJ1-1 TRBV4-1 NA TRBD1 TGCGCCAGCAGCCAAGAGCAGGGGGCGGACACTGAAGCTTTCTTT CASSQEQGADTEAFF
TRBJ2-7 TRBV27 NA TRBD2 TGTGCCAGCAGTTATAGCGCGGGAGCCCACGAGCAGTACTTC CASSYSAGAHEQYF
TRBJ2-1 TRBV5-6 few NA TGTGCCAGCAGCTTGAGCGGATCCCGTCAGTACAATGAGCAGTTCTTC CASSLSGSRQYNEQFF
TRBJ2-5 TRBV11-1 NA NA TGTGCCAGCAGCTCCCCATCACAGGGATTAGAGACCCAGTACTTC CASSSPSQGLETQYF
TRBJ1-5 TRBV6-5 few TRBD1 TGTGCCAGCAGTCTGGACAGGTTCCAACCCCAGCATTTT CASSLDRFQPQHF
TRBJ2-7 TRBV7-9 NA TRBD1 TGTGCCAGCAGCCCCTGGGACAGCTACGAGCAGTACTTC CASSPWDSYEQYF
TRBJ2-4 TRBV19 NA TRBD1 TGTGCCAGTAGTATCTCCGGGACAGGGAAAAACATTCAGTACTTC CASSISGTGKNIQYF
TRBJ2-7 TRBV6-5 once NA TGTGCCAGCAGTTACGACAGAACGAGCTCCTACGAGCAGTACTTC CASSYDRTSSYEQYF
TRBJ2-7 TRBV29-1 NA TRBD1 TGCAGCGTTGGGACGGGACAGGGCTACGAGCAGTACTTC CSVGTGQGYEQYF
TRBJ2-3 TRBV10-3 NA NA TGTGCCATCAATCCTAGCGACACAGATACGCAGTATTTT CAINPSDTDTQYF
TRBJ2-1 TRBV5-6 NA TRBD1 TGTGCCAGCAGGGCCGGGACAGGGGACAATGAGCAGTTCTTC CASRAGTGDNEQFF
TRBJ2-3 TRBV6-5 NA NA TGTGCCAGCAGAAACGGGGACACAGATACGCAGTATTTT CASRNGDTDTQYF
TRBJ2-5 TRBV5-6 NA NA TGTGCCAGCAGCTCTCGGTTAGAGGGGTATGCACAAGAGACCCAGTACTTC CASSSRLEGYAQETQYF
TRBJ1-2 TRBV30 NA NA TGTGCCTGGAGTCTCTCTCGAGGCTACACCTTC CAWSLSRGYTF
TRBJ1-2 TRBV6-5 NA TRBD1 TGTGCCAGCAGTTCCGGACAGGGTGATGGCTACACCTTC CASSSGQGDGYTF
TRBJ2-4 TRBV10-3 NA TRBD2 TGTGCCACCGGACTAGCGGGAGGAACCAAAAACATTCAGTACTTC CATGLAGGTKNIQYF
TRBJ2-5 TRBV10-3 NA NA TGTGCCATCAGTGTGGCCCAGCAAGAGACCCAGTACTTC CAISVAQQETQYF
TRBJ1-1 TRBV20-1 few NA TGCAGTGCTGGCCGCACTGAAGCTTTCTTT CSAGRTEAFF
TRBJ1-2 TRBV6-5 NA NA TGTGCCAGCAGTTACTCATACAGGAACTTCTATGGCTACACCTTC CASSYSYRNFYGYTF
TRBJ2-2 TRBV9 NA TRBD1 TGTGCCGGCAGCGCTATCGGGCCGGGACAGGGAACCGGGGAGCTGTTTTTT CAGSAIGPGQGTGELFF
TRBJ1-2 TRBV29-1 NA TRBD1 TGCAGCGTTGGGGGACAGGAGAATAACTATGGCTACACCTTC CSVGGQENNYGYTF
TRBJ2-3 TRBV7-2 NA TRBD1 TGTGCCAGCAGCCGGCGCCAGGGGGCAGATACGCAGTATTTT CASSRRQGADTQYF
TRBJ2-6 TRBV27 NA NA TGTGCCAGCAGTGAGTGGGATCCTGGCTACAAAAGTCGGGCCAACGTCCTGACTTTC CASSEWDPGYKSRANVLTF
TRBJ2-5 TRBV5-8 NA NA TGTGCCAGCAGCGGAGGGACTCGTGGGCGGGAGACCCAGTACTTC CASSGGTRGRETQYF
TRBJ2-1 TRBV5-6 few TRBD1 TGTGCCAGCAGCTTTGGGGACAGAGCCTACAATGAGCAGTTCTTC CASSFGDRAYNEQFF
TRBJ2-5 TRBV25-1 NA NA TGTGCCAGCAGACGGGACCAAGAGACCCAGTACTTC CASRRDQETQYF
TRBJ2-7 TRBV5-1 NA NA TGCGCCAGCAGCGAAACCCCGGGGCAGAGTGGCTACGAGCAGTACTTC CASSETPGQSGYEQYF
TRBJ2-2 TRBV9 once NA TGTGCCAGCAGCGTATTGGAGACACACTCAGGGGAGCTGTTTTTT CASSVLETHSGELFF
TRBJ1-6 TRBV4-3 NA NA TGCGCCAGCAGCCGAGGGATCCAGGGTTCCCGACCAAATTCACCCCTCCACTTT CASSRGIQGSRPNSPLHF
TRBJ1-1 TRBV7-9 NA TRBD1 TGTGCCAGCAGCACAAGGACAGGGATTGCCACTGAAGCTTTCTTT CASSTRTGIATEAFF
TRBJ2-7 TRBV6-1 NA NA TGTGCCAGCACCCGGGTCAGGGAAAGAAGCGAGCAGTACTTC CASTRVRERSEQYF
TRBJ2-5 TRBV19 NA NA TGTGCCAGTAGTGGCACCTTAAGACAGACCCAGTACTTC CASSGTLRQTQYF
TRBJ1-5 TRBV7-8 NA NA TGTGCCAGCAGCTTAGCATACGGGACATCCAATCAGCCCCAGCATTTT CASSLAYGTSNQPQHF
TRBJ2-5 TRBV28 once NA TGTGCCAGCACCGAAGGGGCCCAAGAGACCCAGTACTTC CASTEGAQETQYF
TRBJ2-7 TRBV7-2 NA NA TGTGCCAGCAGCTTAGACGCAGGGTGGGGCTACGAGCAGTACTTC CASSLDAGWGYEQYF
TRBJ2-1 TRBV28 NA NA TGTGCCAGCAGTTTTTGGCTGGCAGGGGCCTACAATGAGCAGTTCTTC CASSFWLAGAYNEQFF
TRBJ1-2 TRBV9 NA NA TGTGCCGATCACGGACCACCGGGGAGCCCCGGAGTCTACACCTTC CADHGPPGSPGVYTF
TRBJ1-2 TRBV4-3 NA NA TGCGCCAGCAGCCAAGATTGGGAAGACAACTATGACGGCTACACCTTC CASSQDWEDNYDGYTF
TRBJ1-1 TRBV6-1 NA NA TGTGCCAGCAGCCCTTTCGAGGGCACTGAAGCTTTCTTT CASSPFEGTEAFF
TRBJ2-3 TRBV5-1 NA NA TGCGCCAGCAGCTTGGCATCCGGGAGAGATACGCAGTATTTT CASSLASGRDTQYF
TRBJ2-2 TRBV7-9 NA TRBD1 TGTGCCAGCAGCTTCTCGGGACAGGGCTTGACCGGGGAGCTGTTTTTT CASSFSGQGLTGELFF
TRBJ2-5 TRBV12-5 NA NA TGTGCTAGTGGTTTGGTACTCCATAACGAGGTGGGGCAAGAGACCCAGTACTTC CASGLVLHNEVGQETQYF
TRBJ2-7 TRBV15 NA NA TGTGCCACCAGCAGAGATAGGGCCTCCTCCTACGAGCAGTACTTC CATSRDRASSYEQYF
TRBJ1-1 TRBV5-4 NA NA TGTGCCAGCAGCCCTAAGTTGGGGAACACTGAAGCTTTCTTT CASSPKLGNTEAFF
TRBJ2-7 TRBV6-1 NA TRBD1 TGTGCCAGCAGTGAATTCGGACAGGGCCCCTACGAGCAGTACTTC CASSEFGQGPYEQYF